The 2 T cell receptor beta chains listed next were all sequenced from one sample in a study of T cells expressing NK-cell markers. TCRdb reprocessed the 5' RACE reads, with one entry per CDR3 protein and no DNA. Recorded for this sample: about 190,000 distinct CDR3 sequences. Specimen: blood T cells: a sorted CD56 or NKG2C T cell subset, CD4+ or CD8+ T cells, or bulk PBMC T cells (not recorded which). The receptors stem from a man aged 18 to 69 in good health.

V usage is TRBV11-1 and J usage is TRBJ2-5; TCRdb designates TRBD2, a call that cannot be tested without DNA. Germline V gives CDR1 SGHAT, CDR2 FQDESV (reference sequence). The CDR3 has 18 residues. Here the CDR3 reads CASSLDLGLVSSRETQYF.

V and J are TRBV7-9 and TRBJ1-5. In germline, CDR1 is SEHNR, CDR2 FQNEAQ (reference sequence). This CDR3 comprises 15 residues. The CDR3 reads CASSLGDALHQPQHF. The full variable domain, with the rest looked up from reference TRBV7-9 and TRBJ1-5, is DTGVSQNPRHKITKRGQNVTFRCDPISEHNRLYWYRQTLGQGPEFLTYFQNEAQLEKSRLLSDRFSAERPKGSFSTLEIQRTEQGDSAMYLCASSLGDALHQPQHFGDGTRLSIL.